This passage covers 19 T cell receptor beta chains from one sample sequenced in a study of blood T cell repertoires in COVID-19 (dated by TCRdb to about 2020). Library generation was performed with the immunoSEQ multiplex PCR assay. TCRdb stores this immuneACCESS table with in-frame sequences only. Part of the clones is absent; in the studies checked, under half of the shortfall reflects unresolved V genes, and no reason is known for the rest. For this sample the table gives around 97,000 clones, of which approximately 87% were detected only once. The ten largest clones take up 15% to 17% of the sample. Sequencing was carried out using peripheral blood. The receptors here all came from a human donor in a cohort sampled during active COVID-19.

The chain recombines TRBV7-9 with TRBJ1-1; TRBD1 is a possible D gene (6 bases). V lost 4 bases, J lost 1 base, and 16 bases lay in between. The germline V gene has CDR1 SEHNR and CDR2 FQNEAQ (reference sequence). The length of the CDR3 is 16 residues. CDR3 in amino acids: CASSSTGILANTEAFF. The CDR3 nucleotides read TGTGCCAGCAGCTCGACAGGAATCCTAGCGAACACTGAAGCTTTCTTT.

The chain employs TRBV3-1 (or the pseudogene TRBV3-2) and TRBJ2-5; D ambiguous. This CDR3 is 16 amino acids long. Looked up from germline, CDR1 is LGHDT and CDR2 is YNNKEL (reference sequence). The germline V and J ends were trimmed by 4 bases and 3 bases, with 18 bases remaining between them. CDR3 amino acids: CASSLSAMAPKETQYF. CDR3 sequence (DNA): TGTGCCAGCAGCCTCAGCGCTATGGCGCCTAAAGAGACCCAGTACTTC.

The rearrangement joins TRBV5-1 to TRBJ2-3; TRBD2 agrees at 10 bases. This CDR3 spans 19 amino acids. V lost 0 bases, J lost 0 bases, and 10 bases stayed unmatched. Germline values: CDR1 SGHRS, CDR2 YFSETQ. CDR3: CASSLEAGGQWVSTDTQYF. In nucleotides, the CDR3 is TGCGCCAGCAGCTTGGAAGCGGGGGGGCAATGGGTCAGCACAGATACGCAGTATTTT. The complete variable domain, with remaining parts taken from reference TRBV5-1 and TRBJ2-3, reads KAGVTQTPRYLIKTRGQQVTLSCSPISGHRSVSWYQQTPGQGLQFLFEYFSETQRNKGNFPGRFSGRQFSNSRSEMNVSTLELGDSALYLCASSLEAGGQWVSTDTQYFGPGTRLTVL.

The CDR3 DNA follows: TGTGCCAGCAGCTTGGTAGGGGTCTCCTACAATGAGCAGTTCTTC. Protein product: CASSLVGVSYNEQFF. The V and J genes are TRBV5-6 and TRBJ2-1; a weak D match, TRBD1 (5 bases). The CDR3 has 15 amino acids. In germline, CDR1 is SGHDT, CDR2 YYEEEE. The germline V and J ends were trimmed by 0 bases and 0 bases, with 7 bases remaining between them.

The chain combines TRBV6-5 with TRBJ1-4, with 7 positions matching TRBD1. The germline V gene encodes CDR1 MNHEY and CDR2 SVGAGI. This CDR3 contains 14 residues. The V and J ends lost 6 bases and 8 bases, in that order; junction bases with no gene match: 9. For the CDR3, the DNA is TGTGCCAGCAGGGTAAGACAGGGAGGCGAAAAACTGTTTTTT. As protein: CASRVRQGGEKLFF.

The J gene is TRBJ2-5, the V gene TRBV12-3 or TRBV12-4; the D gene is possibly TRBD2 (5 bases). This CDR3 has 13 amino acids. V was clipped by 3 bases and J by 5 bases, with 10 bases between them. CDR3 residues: CASSFFRGETQYF. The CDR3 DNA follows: TGTGCCAGCAGTTTTTTTCGAGGGGAGACCCAGTACTTC.

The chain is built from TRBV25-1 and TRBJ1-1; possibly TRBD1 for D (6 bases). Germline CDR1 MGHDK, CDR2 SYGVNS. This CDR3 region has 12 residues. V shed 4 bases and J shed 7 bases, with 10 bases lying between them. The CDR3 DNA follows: TGTGCCAGCAGTGGGGGGCAGATTGAAGCTTTCTTT. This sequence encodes CASSGGQIEAFF.

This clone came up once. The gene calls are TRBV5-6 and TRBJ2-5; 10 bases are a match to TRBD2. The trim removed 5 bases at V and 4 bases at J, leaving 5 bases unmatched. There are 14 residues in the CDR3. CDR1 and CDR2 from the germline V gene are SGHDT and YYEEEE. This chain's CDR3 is CASSLAGARETQYF. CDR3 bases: TGTGCCAGCAGTCTAGCGGGGGCGAGAGAGACCCAGTACTTC.

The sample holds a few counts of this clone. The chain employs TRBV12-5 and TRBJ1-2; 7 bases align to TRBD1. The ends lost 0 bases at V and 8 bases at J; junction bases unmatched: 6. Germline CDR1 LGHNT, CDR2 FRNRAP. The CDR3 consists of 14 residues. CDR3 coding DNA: TGTGCTAGTGGTTTGGTAACAGGGGTTATGGGCTACACCTTC. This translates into CASGLVTGVMGYTF.

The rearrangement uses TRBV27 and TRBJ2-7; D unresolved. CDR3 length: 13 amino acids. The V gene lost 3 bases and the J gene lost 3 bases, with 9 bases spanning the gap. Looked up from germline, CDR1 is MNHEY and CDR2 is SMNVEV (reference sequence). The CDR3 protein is CASSFGSVYEQYF. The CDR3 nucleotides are TGTGCCAGCAGTTTCGGGTCAGTCTACGAGCAGTACTTC.

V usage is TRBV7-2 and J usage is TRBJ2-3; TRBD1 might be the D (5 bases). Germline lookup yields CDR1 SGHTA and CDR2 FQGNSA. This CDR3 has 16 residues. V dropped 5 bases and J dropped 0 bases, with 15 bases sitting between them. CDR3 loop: CASSLNRYQSTDTQYF. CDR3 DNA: TGTGCCAGCAGCCTTAACAGGTACCAAAGCACAGATACGCAGTATTTT.

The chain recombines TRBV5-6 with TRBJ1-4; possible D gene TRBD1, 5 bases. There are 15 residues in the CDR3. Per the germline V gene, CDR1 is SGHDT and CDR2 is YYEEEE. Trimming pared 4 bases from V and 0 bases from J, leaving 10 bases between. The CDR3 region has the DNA TGTGCCAGCAGCGGTGGGGGGGCAACTAATGAAAAACTGTTTTTT. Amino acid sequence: CASSGGGATNEKLFF.

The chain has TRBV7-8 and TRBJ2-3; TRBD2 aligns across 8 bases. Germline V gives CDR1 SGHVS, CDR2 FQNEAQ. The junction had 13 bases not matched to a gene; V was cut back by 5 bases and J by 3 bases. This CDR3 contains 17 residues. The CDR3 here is CASSPRRGLAGTDTQYF. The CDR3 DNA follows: TGTGCCAGCAGCCCGAGGAGGGGGTTAGCGGGGACAGATACGCAGTATTTT.

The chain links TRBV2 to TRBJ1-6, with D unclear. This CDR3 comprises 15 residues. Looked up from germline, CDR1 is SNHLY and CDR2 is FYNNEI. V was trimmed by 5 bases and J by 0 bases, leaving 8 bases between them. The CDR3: CASSPISSYNSPLHF. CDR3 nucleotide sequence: TGTGCCAGCAGTCCCATTAGCTCCTATAATTCACCCCTCCACTTT. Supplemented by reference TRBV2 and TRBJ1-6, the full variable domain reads EPEVTQTPSHQVTQMGQEVILRCVPISNHLYFYWYRQILGQKVEFLVSFYNNEISEKSEIFDDQFSVERPDGSNFTLKIRSTKLEDSAMYFCASSPISSYNSPLHFGNGTRLTVT.

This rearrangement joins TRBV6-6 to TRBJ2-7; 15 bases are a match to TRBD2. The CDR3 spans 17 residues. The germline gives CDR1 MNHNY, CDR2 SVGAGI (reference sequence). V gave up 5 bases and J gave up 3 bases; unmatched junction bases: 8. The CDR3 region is CASSHEGLAGGDYEQYF. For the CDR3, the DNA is TGTGCCAGCAGTCACGAGGGACTAGCGGGAGGAGACTACGAGCAGTACTTC.

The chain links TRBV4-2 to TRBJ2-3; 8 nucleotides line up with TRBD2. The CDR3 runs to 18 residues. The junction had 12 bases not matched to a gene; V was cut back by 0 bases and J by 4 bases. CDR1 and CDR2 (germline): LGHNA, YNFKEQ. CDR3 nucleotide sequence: TGTGCCAGCAGCCAAGAAGGTCAGCGGGGGCTTGGGGCAGATACGCAGTATTTT. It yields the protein CASSQEGQRGLGADTQYF.

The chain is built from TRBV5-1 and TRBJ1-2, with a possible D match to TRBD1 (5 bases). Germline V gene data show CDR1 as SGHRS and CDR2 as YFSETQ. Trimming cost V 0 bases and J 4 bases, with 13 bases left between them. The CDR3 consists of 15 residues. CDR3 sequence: CASSLGQTNPYGYTF. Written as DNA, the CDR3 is TGCGCCAGCAGCTTGGGACAGACGAACCCCTATGGCTACACCTTC.

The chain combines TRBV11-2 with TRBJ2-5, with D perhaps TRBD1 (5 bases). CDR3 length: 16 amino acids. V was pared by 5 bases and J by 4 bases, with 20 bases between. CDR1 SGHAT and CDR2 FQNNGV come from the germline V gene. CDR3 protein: CASSTGRNSLGETQYF. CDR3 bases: TGTGCCAGCAGCACAGGACGGAATTCATTAGGAGAGACCCAGTACTTC.

The CDR3: CASSIQGTNTEAFF. The CDR3 DNA follows: TGTGCCAGCAGCATACAGGGGACGAACACTGAAGCTTTCTTT. The V call is TRBV7-9, the J call TRBJ1-1; 7 bases line up with TRBD1. Germline V CDR1 and CDR2: SEHNR, FQNEAQ (reference sequence). The CDR3 is 14 amino acids. The V and J ends lost 5 bases and 1 base, in that order; junction bases with no gene match: 4.